This TCR beta chain was identified during a study of cytomegalovirus exposure and HLA in healthy donors. Trimming pared 5 bases from V and 4 bases from J, leaving 9 bases between. The CDR3 totals 13 residues. Germline assignment: CDR1 MNHNS and CDR2 SASEGT. Comment on this clone: Its antigen is as yet unknown.

Primers for the PCR totalled 60 Vbeta and 13 Jbeta. Methods used by the authors: A follow-up analysis tallied 60 million to 85 million unique TCR beta chains, roughly 11 million shared. Measured with immunoSEQ multiplex PCR; TCRdb has only the in-frame clones, and not every one. The DNA was the basis for D and trimming; V, J and clone size are from that table. The table has approximately 200,000 clones, around 79% seen once. Broader study findings: As was reported, the classifier diagnosed cytomegalovirus status with high specificity and sensitivity.

V gene TRBV6-1 combines with J gene TRBJ1-5, with D uncertain. This clonotype originated in a girl aged 2-9 years in good health and CMV-seronegative. Sequencing input: PBMCs. CDR3 DNA: TGTGCCAGCAGTATACAGCAAAATCAGCCCCAGCATTTT. This sequence encodes CASSIQQNQPQHF.